This TCR beta chain was sequenced in a study of blood T cell repertoires in COVID-19. Overall study: COVID-19 samples collected from the United States, Italy and Spain covered acute and convalescent phases. T cells, B-cell-depleted T cells, or PBMCs provided the cDNA or gDNA that served as material.

The CDR3 consists of 16 residues. Germline V lookup: CDR1 MNHEY, CDR2 SMNVEV (reference sequence). V gave up 3 bases and J gave up 7 bases, with 16 bases separating them. Authors' processing steps: Researchers report that nucleated cell counts were estimated from reference gene primer amplification. Produced via immunoSEQ multiplex PCR; TCRdb's table is partial and in-frame only. V and J calls plus clone size are reproduced from that table; the DNA served to infer D and trimming. The sample contains roughly 140,000 clones, about four fifths of which appear only once. The chain couples TRBV27 to TRBJ1-6; D is perhaps TRBD1 (6 bases). Sequencing was done on a sample of peripheral blood. The receptor's source is a man between 60 and 75 years old with acute or convalescent COVID-19. CDR3 sequence reads: CASSLTRQATNSPLHF. CDR3 in DNA: TGTGCCAGCAGTTTGACCCGACAGGCAACGAATTCACCCCTCCACTTT.